The 32 T cell receptor beta chains reported below all come from one sample, sequenced in a study of CD8 T cells in ankylosing spondylitis. Points from the study as a whole: A motif of fewer than ten highly homologous TCR beta variants was seen as apparently characteristic of ankylosing spondylitis blood.

MiXCR, run by TCRdb on the 5' RACE reads, gives a single entry per CDR3 protein. The sample shows 450,000 to 550,000 distinct CDR3 sequences, roughly 5.3% of them seen only once. No antigens are known for them. Sequencing was carried out using blood, either unsorted or a sorted T cell fraction (not recorded which). The receptors derive from a male donor with ankylosing spondylitis.

Comment on this clonotype: A much larger clone differs from this one at a single base, so this may be a read error. V gene TRBV29-1 combines with J gene TRBJ2-7, with D unresolved. Germline V gene lookup returns CDR1 SQVTM and CDR2 ANQGSEA. V lost 5 bases and J lost 6, with 23 bases in between. The CDR3 has 15 residues. The CDR3 spells CSVTLLLRTSAEQYF. CDR3 nucleotides: TGCAGCGTTACCCTTTTGCTCCGGACGTCTGCCGAGCAGTACTTC.

There are a few counts of this clonotype. V and J are TRBV25-1 and TRBJ2-1; tentatively, D is TRBD1 (7 bases). Trimming stripped 3 bases from V and 7 bases from J, with 19 bases between. This CDR3 region has 16 residues. Germline CDR1 is MGHDK and CDR2 is SYGVNS. This CDR3 is CASSEQTGDFINEQFF. The CDR3 DNA sequence: TGTGCCAGCAGTGAGCAAACAGGGGACTTTATAAATGAGCAGTTCTTC.

This clonotype was observed many times. The rearrangement joins TRBV5-1 to TRBJ2-1, with 9 nucleotides matching TRBD1. The CDR3 is 12 residues long. Unmatched junction bases numbered 2, after V lost 7 bases and J lost 6 bases. CDR1 SGHRS and CDR2 YFSETQ come from the germline V gene. The CDR3 DNA sequence: TGCGCCAGCGGACAGGGGTTCAATGAGCAGTTCTTC. This translates into CASGQGFNEQFF.

This chain uses TRBV11-2 with TRBJ2-3; TRBD2 matches at 12 bases. This CDR3 spans 17 amino acids. The ends lost 4 bases at V and 6 bases at J; junction bases unmatched: 11. In germline, CDR1 is SGHAT, CDR2 FQNNGV. This chain's CDR3 is CASSSGLAGMVSDTQYF. The DNA of the CDR3 is TGTGCCAGCAGCTCCGGACTAGCGGGGATGGTATCCGATACGCAGTATTTT. The variable domain in full, with the rest retrieved from reference TRBV11-2 and TRBJ2-3, is EAGVAQSPRYKIIEKRQSVAFWCNPISGHATLYWYQQILGQGPKLLIQFQNNGVVDDSQLPKDRFSAERLKGVDSTLKIQPAKLEDSAVYLCASSSGLAGMVSDTQYFGPGTRLTVL.

The chain joins TRBV3-1 to TRBJ2-1; possible D gene TRBD1, 6 bases. Germline CDR1 LGHDT, CDR2 YNNKEL (reference sequence). This CDR3 has 19 amino acids. V was cut by 1 base and J by 5 bases, with 24 bases left in between. CDR3 sequence (DNA): TGTGCCAGCAGCCAAGTGCCAGGGGAGAGTGGAATAGCCCACAATGAGCAGTTCTTC. This sequence encodes CASSQVPGESGIAHNEQFF.

This chain connects TRBV20-1 to TRBJ2-2; 7 bases align to TRBD2. V trimming: 6 bases; J trimming: 3 bases; junction bases outside the gene matches: 4. CDR1 and CDR2 from the germline V gene are DFQATT and SNEGSKA (reference sequence). The CDR3 loop spans 13 amino acids. CDR3: CSASGTDTGELFF. CDR3 coding DNA: TGCAGTGCGAGCGGGACGGACACCGGGGAGCTGTTTTTT.

Many counts were recorded for this clonotype. The chain carries TRBV20-1 and TRBJ2-3; TRBD2 agrees at 10 bases. Germline V gives CDR1 DFQATT, CDR2 SNEGSKA (reference sequence). The CDR3 runs 15 residues. Unmatched junction bases numbered 10, after V lost 5 bases and J lost 5 bases. The CDR3 region is CSASLTSGLGDTQYF. As DNA, the CDR3 is TGCAGTGCTTCCCTGACTAGCGGGTTGGGAGATACGCAGTATTTT.

This clonotype came up many times. The genes are TRBV12-3 or TRBV12-4 and TRBJ2-7; TRBD1 is a possible D gene (5 bases). The CDR3 contains 14 residues. V dropped 4 bases and J dropped 2 bases, with 12 bases sitting between them. This CDR3 is CASSSSTAPYEQYF. In DNA form, the CDR3 reads TGTGCCAGCAGTTCCTCGACAGCCCCCTACGAGCAGTACTTC.

This clonotype appeared many times. This rearrangement joins TRBV9 to TRBJ2-2; 7 bases match TRBD2. The CDR3 extends over 16 amino acids. The germline V gene encodes CDR1 SGDLS and CDR2 YYNGEE. With 4 bases clipped from V and 6 bases from J, the junction kept 12 bases outside the gene matches. CDR3 sequence (DNA): TGTGCCAGCAGCCCTCGGGGAGGGTCGTCAGCCGGGGAGCTGTTTTTT. Translated, it gives CASSPRGGSSAGELFF.

The chain combines TRBV5-1 with TRBJ1-1; D not certain. The CDR3 covers 12 residues. The germline V gene encodes CDR1 SGHRS and CDR2 YFSETQ. V lost 4 bases and J 4 bases, leaving 8 bases between the germline ends. The CDR3 reads CASSHDFTEAFF. The CDR3 nucleotides are TGCGCCAGCAGCCACGACTTCACTGAAGCTTTCTTT.

This clonotype was seen repeatedly, ten times or more. The V gene is TRBV7-9, the J gene TRBJ2-1; D not resolved. V shed 5 bases and J shed 7 bases, with 9 bases lying between them. Germline V gene lookup returns CDR1 SEHNR and CDR2 FQNEAQ (reference sequence). This CDR3 comprises 12 residues. For the CDR3, the DNA is TGTGCCAGCAGCACCCTAGAGAATGAGCAGTTCTTC. This gives the protein CASSTLENEQFF.

This clonotype has at least ten counts. Mismatch with germline at one junction end may stem from a read error. The chain is built from TRBV20-1 and TRBJ2-5; TRBD2 aligns across 9 bases. This CDR3 contains 14 residues. Germline-derived CDR1 and CDR2 are DFQATT and SNEGSKA (reference sequence). DNA for the CDR3: TGCAGTGCTCAGCTAGCGGGACCCCAAGGGACCCAGTACTTC. Residues: CSAQLAGPQGTQYF.

This clonotype has at least ten counts. The chain combines TRBV2 with TRBJ1-2, with D uncertain. Between the trimmed V and J ends, which lost 4 bases and 4 bases, there was a span of 16 bases. Per the germline V gene, CDR1 is SNHLY and CDR2 is FYNNEI. The CDR3 extends over 15 amino acids. The CDR3 region is CASSGSGRPFYGYTF. Written as DNA, the CDR3 is TGTGCCAGCAGTGGGAGCGGCAGACCCTTCTATGGCTACACCTTC.

Concerning this clonotype itself: A read error is possible here, since a much larger clone lies one base away. The chain has TRBV20-1 and TRBJ1-5, with 9 bases that match TRBD1. Germline values: CDR1 DFQATT, CDR2 SNEGSKA (reference sequence). The CDR3 extends over 17 amino acids. The CDR3 DNA reads TGCAGTACTAGGGGGGACAGGGCCCCCTTCCGCAATCAGCCCCAGCATTTT. Translation: CSTRGDRAPFRNQPQHF.

This clonotype was seen many times. The chain is built from TRBV29-1 and TRBJ1-2; no clear D gene. Trimming pared 6 bases from V and 4 bases from J, leaving 12 bases between. The CDR3 totals 12 residues. Germline V CDR1 and CDR2: SQVTM, ANQGSEA. DNA of the CDR3: TGCAGCGTCGCGACGGAAAGCTATGGCTACACCTTC. Its translation: CSVATESYGYTF.

In regard to this clonotype: Relative to the germline gene, one junction end is altered; a read error may explain this. The chain recombines TRBV5-1 with TRBJ2-5, with 11 bases identical to TRBD2. This CDR3 region has 15 residues. Germline V gene lookup returns CDR1 SGHRS and CDR2 YFSETQ. In DNA, the CDR3 is TGCGCCATCAGCTGGACTAGCGGGTACCAAGAGACCCAGTACTTC. This gives the protein CAISWTSGYQETQYF.

This clonotype was observed many times. This rearrangement joins TRBV4-3 to TRBJ1-5, with unresolved D. V lost 2 bases, J lost 2 bases, and 19 bases lay in between. The CDR3 is made up of 18 amino acids. In germline, CDR1 is LGHNA, CDR2 YSLEER. The CDR3 DNA reads as TGCGCCAGCAGCCAACGGTTGGGCGGGGAATGGGGCAATCAGCCCCAGCATTTT. Amino acids: CASSQRLGGEWGNQPQHF.

This clonotype showed up many times. The V and J genes are TRBV7-2 and TRBJ1-1, with D uncertain. Germline V CDR1 and CDR2: SGHTA, FQGNSA. Trimming removed 1 base at V and 5 bases at J, with 8 bases between. The length of the CDR3 is 13 residues. CDR3 region: CASSLVTETEAFF. CDR3 sequence (DNA): TGTGCCAGCAGCTTAGTCACAGAAACTGAAGCTTTCTTT.

This clonotype came up many times. The V and J genes are TRBV20-1 and TRBJ1-4, with D unresolved. The ends were cut back, 1 base at V and 5 bases at J, with 11 bases in the middle. Germline CDR1 reads DFQATT; CDR2 reads SNEGSKA (reference sequence). This CDR3 is 14 amino acids long. The CDR3 coding sequence is TGCAGTGCTAGAGGTTGGAGAGAGAATGAAAAACTGTTTTTT. It yields the protein CSARGWRENEKLFF.

This clonotype has at least ten counts. The rearrangement uses TRBV11-1 and TRBJ2-2; TRBD2 matches at 12 bases. Germline CDR1 is SGHAT and CDR2 is FQDESV (reference sequence). This CDR3 has 19 amino acids. V shed 3 bases, J shed 0 bases, and the junction held 8 bases outside the gene matches. The CDR3, as DNA: TGTGCCAGCAGCTTTCCCGGGACTAGCGGGTCCGCGAACACCGGGGAGCTGTTTTTT. Its protein product is CASSFPGTSGSANTGELFF. Complete variable domain (other parts from reference TRBV11-1 and TRBJ2-2): EAEVAQSPRYKITEKSQAVAFWCDPISGHATLYWYRQILGQGPELLVQFQDESVVDDSQLPKDRFSAERLKGVDSTLKIQPAELGDSAMYLCASSFPGTSGSANTGELFFGEGSRLTVL.

This clonotype showed up many times. V and J are TRBV15 and TRBJ1-5, with unresolved D. The CDR3 contains 14 residues. Trimming removed 0 bases at V and 2 bases at J, with 5 bases between. Germline values: CDR1 LNHNV, CDR2 YYDKDF (reference sequence). CDR3 in amino acids: CATSRDGRNQPQHF. CDR3 in DNA: TGTGCCACCAGCAGAGATGGCCGCAATCAGCCCCAGCATTTT.

This clonotype has a count of ten or more. The chain employs TRBV12-3 or TRBV12-4 and TRBJ2-2; 7 bases match TRBD1. Trimming at V came to 6 bases and at J to 4 bases, leaving 5 bases not matched to a gene. The CDR3 loop spans 14 amino acids. The CDR3 here is CASSWTGTTGELFF. CDR3 DNA: TGTGCCAGCAGCTGGACAGGAACCACCGGGGAGCTGTTTTTT.

This clonotype was found a few times. Written as DNA, the CDR3 is TGCGCCAGCAGCACGGGGACTGCGAACACCGGGGAGCTGTTTTTT. Translated, it gives CASSTGTANTGELFF. This sequence joins TRBV4-3 and TRBJ2-2; the D gene is possibly TRBD2 (6 bases). Deletions cut 5 bases from V and 0 bases from J, with 10 bases between. The CDR3 loop spans 15 amino acids. From germline, CDR1 is LGHNA and CDR2 YSLEER.

This clonotype was seen ten or more times. The chain has TRBV7-8 and TRBJ2-5, with TRBD2 matching 10 bases. The V gene's germline CDR1 is SGHVS and CDR2 FQNEAQ. J was trimmed by 0 bases and V by 4 bases; bases with no gene match: 8. There are 17 residues in the CDR3. The CDR3 region is CASSSSLAGVNQETQYF. CDR3 nucleotides: TGTGCCAGCAGCTCGTCGCTAGCGGGAGTGAACCAAGAGACCCAGTACTTC.

This clonotype was seen many times. The genes are TRBV6-2 or TRBV6-3 and TRBJ2-7; 11 bases map to TRBD2. The CDR3 has 14 residues. V lost 6 bases, J lost 2 bases, and 3 bases stayed unmatched. Germline CDR1 MNHEY, CDR2 SVGEGT. In DNA form, the CDR3 reads TGTGCCAGCAGAATACTAGCGGGAGCCTACGAGCAGTACTTC. This encodes CASRILAGAYEQYF.

V and J are TRBV7-8 and TRBJ2-7, with D maybe TRBD1 (5 bases). V lost 3 bases to trimming and J lost 2 bases, with 23 bases between them. Germline-derived CDR1 and CDR2 are SGHVS and FQNEAQ. This CDR3 is 18 amino acids long. CDR3 protein: CASSFRTINRTYPYEQYF. The CDR3 region has the DNA TGTGCCAGCAGCTTTCGGACCATTAATCGGACATACCCCTACGAGCAGTACTTC.

In its sample, this clonotype was seen many times. Written as DNA, the CDR3 is TGTGCCAGCAGTCAGACAGGGGCCAGCTCTGGGGCCAACGTCCTGACTTTC. It yields the protein CASSQTGASSGANVLTF. The chain employs TRBV6-1 and TRBJ2-6, with 8 bases that match TRBD1. CDR1 MNHNS and CDR2 SASEGT come from the germline V gene. The junction had 6 bases not matched to a gene; V was cut back by 5 bases and J by 0 bases. The length of the CDR3 is 17 residues.

This clonotype was recorded at least ten times. This rearrangement joins TRBV7-9 to TRBJ2-7; D is uncertain. The length of the CDR3 is 13 residues. The V gene lost 5 bases and the J gene lost 2 bases, with 10 bases spanning the gap. CDR1 and CDR2 from the germline V gene are SEHNR and FQNEAQ (reference sequence). CDR3 amino acids: CASSKDVTYEQYF. As DNA, the CDR3 is TGTGCCAGCAGCAAGGACGTAACCTACGAGCAGTACTTC.

This clonotype has at least ten counts. The chain employs TRBV5-1 and TRBJ1-1; no clear D. Between the trimmed V and J ends, which lost 0 bases and 0 bases, there was a span of 12 bases. The CDR3 is 16 residues long. Germline-derived CDR1 and CDR2 are SGHRS and YFSETQ. As DNA, the CDR3 is TGCGCCAGCAGCTTGGCCAGAAGACAAGTGAACACTGAAGCTTTCTTT. Its protein product is CASSLARRQVNTEAFF.

This clonotype was picked up many times. The chain uses TRBV7-2 and TRBJ2-2; D gene unclear. V lost 2 bases to trimming and J lost 3 bases, with 16 bases between them. Germline CDR1 and CDR2: SGHTA and FQGNSA. The CDR3 is 17 residues long. Written as DNA, the CDR3 is TGTGCCAGCAGCTTATCTCGGTCAGGAGATGACACCGGGGAGCTGTTTTTT. This encodes CASSLSRSGDDTGELFF.

Many counts were recorded for this clonotype. The rearrangement uses TRBV7-2 and TRBJ2-4; either TRBD1 or TRBD2 may fit D (6 bases each). The V end lost 3 bases, the J end lost 8 bases, and 11 bases lay between the germline ends. Per germline, CDR1 SGHTA and CDR2 FQGNSA. The length of the CDR3 is 13 residues. CDR3 coding DNA: TGTGCCAGCAGCTTCCCGGGGGCAGACATTCAGTACTTC. Translating gives CASSFPGADIQYF.

Concerning this clonotype itself: A clone one base away is much larger, so this may be a read error. The chain carries TRBV5-1 and TRBJ2-7; 8 bases are shared with TRBD1. Looked up from germline, CDR1 is SGHRS and CDR2 is YFSETQ. The V and J ends lost 8 bases and 6 bases, in that order; junction bases with no gene match: 13. This CDR3 contains 14 residues. Here the CDR3 DNA reads TGCGCCAGGAGCAAAGACAGGGGAGTAACCGAGCAGTACTTC. As protein: CARSKDRGVTEQYF.